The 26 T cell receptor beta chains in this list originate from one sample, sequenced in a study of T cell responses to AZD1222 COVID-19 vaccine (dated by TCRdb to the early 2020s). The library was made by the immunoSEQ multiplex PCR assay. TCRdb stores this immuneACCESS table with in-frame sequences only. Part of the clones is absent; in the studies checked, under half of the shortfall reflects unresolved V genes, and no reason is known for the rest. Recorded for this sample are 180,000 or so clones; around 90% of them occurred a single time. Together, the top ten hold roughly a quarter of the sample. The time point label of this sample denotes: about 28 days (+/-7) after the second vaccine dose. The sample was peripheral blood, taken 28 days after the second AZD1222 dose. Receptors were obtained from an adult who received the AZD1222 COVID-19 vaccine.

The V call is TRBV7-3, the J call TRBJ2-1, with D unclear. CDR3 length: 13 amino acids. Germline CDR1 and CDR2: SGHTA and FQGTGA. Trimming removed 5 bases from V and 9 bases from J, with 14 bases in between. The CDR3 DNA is TGTGCCAGCAGCCAAGGAGCGCTAAGTGAGCAGTTCTTC. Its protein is CASSQGALSEQFF.

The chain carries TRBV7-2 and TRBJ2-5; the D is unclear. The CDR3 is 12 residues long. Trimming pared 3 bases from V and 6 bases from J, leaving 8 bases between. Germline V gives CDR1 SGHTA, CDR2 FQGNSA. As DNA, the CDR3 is TGTGCCAGCAGCTTCGGCGTAAAGACCCAGTACTTC. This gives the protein CASSFGVKTQYF.

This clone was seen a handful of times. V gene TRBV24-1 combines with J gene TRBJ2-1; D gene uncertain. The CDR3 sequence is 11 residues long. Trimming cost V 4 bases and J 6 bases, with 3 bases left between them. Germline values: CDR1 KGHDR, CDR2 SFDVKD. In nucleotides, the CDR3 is TGTGCCACCAGTGAGATCAATGAGCAGTTCTTC. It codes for CATSEINEQFF.

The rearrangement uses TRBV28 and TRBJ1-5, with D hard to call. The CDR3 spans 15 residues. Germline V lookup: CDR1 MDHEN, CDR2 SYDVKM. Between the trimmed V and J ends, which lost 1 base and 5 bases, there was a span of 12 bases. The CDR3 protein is CASSLFPGIYQPQHF. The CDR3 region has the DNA TGTGCCAGCAGTTTATTCCCCGGGATCTATCAGCCCCAGCATTTT. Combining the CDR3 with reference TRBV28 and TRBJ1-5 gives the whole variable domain DVKVTQSSRYLVKRTGEKVFLECVQDMDHENMFWYRQDPGLGLRLIYFSYDVKMKEKGDIPEGYSVSREKKERFSLILESASTNQTSMYLCASSLFPGIYQPQHFGDGTRLSIL.

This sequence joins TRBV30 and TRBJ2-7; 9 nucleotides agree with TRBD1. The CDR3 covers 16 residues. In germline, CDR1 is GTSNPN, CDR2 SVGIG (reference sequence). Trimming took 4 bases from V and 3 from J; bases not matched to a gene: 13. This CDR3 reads CAWTSSTGTGHYEQYF. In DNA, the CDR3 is TGTGCCTGGACCTCTTCAACCGGGACAGGGCACTACGAGCAGTACTTC. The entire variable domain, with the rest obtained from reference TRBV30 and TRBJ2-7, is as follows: SQTIHQWPATLVQPVGSPLSLECTVEGTSNPNLYWYRQAAGRGLQLLFYSVGIGQISSEVPQNLSASRPQDRQFILSSKKLLLSDSGFYLCAWTSSTGTGHYEQYFGPGTRLTVT.

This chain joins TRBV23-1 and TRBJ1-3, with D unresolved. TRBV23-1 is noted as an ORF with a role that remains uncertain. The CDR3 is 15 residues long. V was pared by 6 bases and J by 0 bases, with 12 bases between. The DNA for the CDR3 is TGCGCCAGCAGCTCTCCGGGTTCCTCTGGAAACACCATATATTTT. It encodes CASSSPGSSGNTIYF.

Here the CDR3 DNA reads TGTGCCAGCAGCCCCTTAGCGGGAATGACCTACAATGAGCAGTTCTTC. It yields the protein CASSPLAGMTYNEQFF. The chain links TRBV3-1 (or the pseudogene TRBV3-2) to TRBJ2-1, with 8 bases matching TRBD2. Trimming took 4 bases from V and 2 from J; bases not matched to a gene: 7. Germline loops: CDR1 LGHDT, CDR2 YNNKEL (reference sequence). The CDR3 is made up of 16 amino acids.

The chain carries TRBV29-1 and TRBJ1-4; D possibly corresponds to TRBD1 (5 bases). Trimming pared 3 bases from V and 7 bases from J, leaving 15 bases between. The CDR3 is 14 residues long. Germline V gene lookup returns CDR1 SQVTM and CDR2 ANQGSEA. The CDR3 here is CSVEFRGRTEKLFF. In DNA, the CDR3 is TGCAGCGTTGAGTTCCGGGGGAGGACTGAAAAACTGTTTTTT. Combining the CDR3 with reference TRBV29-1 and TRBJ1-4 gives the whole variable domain SAVISQKPSRDICQRGTSLTIQCQVDSQVTMMFWYRQQPGQSLTLIATANQGSEATYESGFVIDKFPISRPNLTFSTLTVSNMSPEDSSIYLCSVEFRGRTEKLFFGSGTQLSVL.

CDR3 sequence (DNA): TGTGCCAGCAGTCTATCGACCCTCTACGAGCAGTACTTC. Protein product: CASSLSTLYEQYF. This chain joins TRBV12-3 or TRBV12-4 and TRBJ2-7; D unclear. V was trimmed by 5 bases and J by 3 bases, leaving 11 bases between them. The CDR3 has 13 residues.

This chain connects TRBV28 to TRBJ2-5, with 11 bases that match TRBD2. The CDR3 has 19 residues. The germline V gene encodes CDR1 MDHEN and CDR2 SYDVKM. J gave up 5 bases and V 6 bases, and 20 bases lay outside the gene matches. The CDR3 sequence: CASSPGGTSGARFRETQYF. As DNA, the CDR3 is TGTGCCAGCAGCCCCGGCGGGACTAGCGGCGCTCGGTTCAGGGAGACCCAGTACTTC.

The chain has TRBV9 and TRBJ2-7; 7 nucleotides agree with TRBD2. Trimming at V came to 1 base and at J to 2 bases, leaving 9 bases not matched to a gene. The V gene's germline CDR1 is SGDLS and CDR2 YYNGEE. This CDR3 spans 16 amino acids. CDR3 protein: CASSVFGRGGAYEQYF. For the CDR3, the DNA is TGTGCCAGCAGCGTATTTGGGCGGGGAGGGGCCTACGAGCAGTACTTC.

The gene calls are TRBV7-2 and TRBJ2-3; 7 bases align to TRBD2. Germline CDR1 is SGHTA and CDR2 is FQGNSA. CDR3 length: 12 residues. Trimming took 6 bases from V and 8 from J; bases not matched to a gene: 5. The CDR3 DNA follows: TGTGCCAGCAGACCCTCTAGCGGTACGCAGTATTTT. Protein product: CASRPSSGTQYF.

The CDR3 sequence is CASSLWGEDYGYTF. CDR3 nucleotide sequence: TGTGCCAGCAGTTTATGGGGGGAAGACTATGGCTACACCTTC. The rearrangement joins TRBV28 to TRBJ1-2, with TRBD1 as a possible D gene (5 bases). Between the trimmed V and J ends, which lost 0 bases and 3 bases, there was a span of 8 bases. The CDR3 is made up of 14 amino acids. In germline, CDR1 is MDHEN, CDR2 SYDVKM.

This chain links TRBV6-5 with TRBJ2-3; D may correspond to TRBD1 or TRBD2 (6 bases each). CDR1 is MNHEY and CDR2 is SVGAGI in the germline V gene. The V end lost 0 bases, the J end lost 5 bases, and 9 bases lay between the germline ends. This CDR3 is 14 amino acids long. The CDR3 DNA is TGTGCCAGCAGTTACTCAGGGGGGCAAGATACGCAGTATTTT. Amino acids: CASSYSGGQDTQYF.

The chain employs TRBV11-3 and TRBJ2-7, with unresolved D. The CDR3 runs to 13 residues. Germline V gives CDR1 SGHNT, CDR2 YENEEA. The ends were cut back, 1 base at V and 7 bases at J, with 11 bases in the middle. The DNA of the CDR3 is TGTGCCAGCAGCTTAGGGCCCCAGGCGGAGCAGTACTTC. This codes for CASSLGPQAEQYF.

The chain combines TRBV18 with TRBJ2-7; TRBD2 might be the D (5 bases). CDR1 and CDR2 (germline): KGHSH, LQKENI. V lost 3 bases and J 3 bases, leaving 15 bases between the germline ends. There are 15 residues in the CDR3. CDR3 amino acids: CASSPTQDLNYEQYF. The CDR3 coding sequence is TGTGCCAGCTCACCCACCCAGGACTTAAACTACGAGCAGTACTTC. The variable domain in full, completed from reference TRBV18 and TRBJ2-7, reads NAGVMQNPRHLVRRRGQEARLRCSPMKGHSHVYWYRQLPEEGLKFMVYLQKENIIDESGMPKERFSAEFPKEGPSILRIQQVVRGDSAAYFCASSPTQDLNYEQYFGPGTRLTVT.

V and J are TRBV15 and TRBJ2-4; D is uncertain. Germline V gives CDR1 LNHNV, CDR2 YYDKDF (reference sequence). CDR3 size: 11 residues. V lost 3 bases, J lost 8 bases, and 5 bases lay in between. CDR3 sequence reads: CATSRNDIQYF. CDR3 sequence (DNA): TGTGCCACCAGCAGGAACGACATTCAGTACTTC.

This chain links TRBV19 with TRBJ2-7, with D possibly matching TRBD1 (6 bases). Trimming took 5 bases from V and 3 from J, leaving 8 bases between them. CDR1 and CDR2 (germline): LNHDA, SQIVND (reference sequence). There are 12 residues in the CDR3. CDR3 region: CASSWDNYEQYF. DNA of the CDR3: TGTGCCAGTAGTTGGGACAACTACGAGCAGTACTTC.

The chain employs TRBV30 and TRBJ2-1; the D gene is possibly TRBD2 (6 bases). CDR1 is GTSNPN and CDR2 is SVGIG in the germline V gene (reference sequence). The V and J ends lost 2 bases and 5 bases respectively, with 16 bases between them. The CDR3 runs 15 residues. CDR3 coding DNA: TGTGCCTGGAGTTGGGCTAGCGCGAAAAACAATGAGCAGTTCTTC. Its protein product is CAWSWASAKNNEQFF.

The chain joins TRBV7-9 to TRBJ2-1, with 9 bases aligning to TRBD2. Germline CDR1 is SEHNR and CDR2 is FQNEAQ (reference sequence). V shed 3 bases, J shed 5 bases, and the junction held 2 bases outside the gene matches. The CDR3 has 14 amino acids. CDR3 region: CASSFSGRDNEQFF. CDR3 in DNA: TGTGCCAGCAGCTTTAGCGGGAGAGACAATGAGCAGTTCTTC. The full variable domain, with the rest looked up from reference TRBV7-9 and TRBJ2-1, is DTGVSQNPRHKITKRGQNVTFRCDPISEHNRLYWYRQTLGQGPEFLTYFQNEAQLEKSRLLSDRFSAERPKGSFSTLEIQRTEQGDSAMYLCASSFSGRDNEQFFGPGTRLTVL.

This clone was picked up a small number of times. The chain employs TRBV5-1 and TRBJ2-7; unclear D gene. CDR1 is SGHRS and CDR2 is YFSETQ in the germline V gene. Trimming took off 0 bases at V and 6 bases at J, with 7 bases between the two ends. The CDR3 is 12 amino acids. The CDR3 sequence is CASSLDAGEQYF. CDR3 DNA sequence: TGCGCCAGCAGCTTGGACGCTGGCGAGCAGTACTTC. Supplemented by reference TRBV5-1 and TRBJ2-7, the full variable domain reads KAGVTQTPRYLIKTRGQQVTLSCSPISGHRSVSWYQQTPGQGLQFLFEYFSETQRNKGNFPGRFSGRQFSNSRSEMNVSTLELGDSALYLCASSLDAGEQYFGPGTRLTVT.

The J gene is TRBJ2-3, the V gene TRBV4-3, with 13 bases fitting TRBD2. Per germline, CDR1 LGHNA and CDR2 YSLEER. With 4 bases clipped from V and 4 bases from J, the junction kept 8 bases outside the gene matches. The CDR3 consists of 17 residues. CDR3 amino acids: CASSPGTSGMGADTQYF. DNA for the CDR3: TGCGCCAGCAGCCCCGGGACTAGCGGGATGGGGGCAGATACGCAGTATTTT.

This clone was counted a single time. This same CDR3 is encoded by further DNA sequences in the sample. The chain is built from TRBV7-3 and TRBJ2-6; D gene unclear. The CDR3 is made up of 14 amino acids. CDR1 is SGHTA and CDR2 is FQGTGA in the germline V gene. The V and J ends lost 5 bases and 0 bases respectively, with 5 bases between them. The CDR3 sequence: CASSLSSGANVLTF. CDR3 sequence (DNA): TGTGCCAGCAGCCTATCCTCTGGGGCCAACGTCCTGACTTTC.

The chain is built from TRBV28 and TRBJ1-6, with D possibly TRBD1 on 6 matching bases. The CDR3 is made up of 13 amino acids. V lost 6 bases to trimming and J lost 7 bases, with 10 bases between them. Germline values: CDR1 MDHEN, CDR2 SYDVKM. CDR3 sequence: CASSIRGNSPLHF. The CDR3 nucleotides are TGTGCCAGCAGCATCAGGGGAAATTCACCCCTCCACTTT.

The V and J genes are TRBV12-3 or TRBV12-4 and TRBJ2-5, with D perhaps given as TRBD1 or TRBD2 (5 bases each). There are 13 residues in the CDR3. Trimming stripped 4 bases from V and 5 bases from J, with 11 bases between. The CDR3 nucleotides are TGTGCCAGCAGTTATCAAGGGGAGGAGACCCAGTACTTC. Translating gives CASSYQGEETQYF.

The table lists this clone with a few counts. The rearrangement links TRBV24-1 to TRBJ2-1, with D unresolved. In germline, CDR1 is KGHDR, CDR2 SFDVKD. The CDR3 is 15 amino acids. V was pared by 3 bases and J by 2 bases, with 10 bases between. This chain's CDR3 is CATSDHLDPYNEQFF. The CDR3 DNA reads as TGTGCCACCAGTGATCATCTTGACCCCTACAATGAGCAGTTCTTC.